This T cell receptor (beta chain) was captured by sequencing in a study of regulatory T cells in long-lasting Graves disease. Building the TCR beta libraries relied on iRepertoire HTBI primers, and CDR3 regions underwent Arm-PCR. One entry per CDR3 protein, called by TCRdb with MiXCR from the multiplex PCR reads. The profile shows a few hundred thousand distinct CDR3 sequences, over 15% of them singletons. The CDR3 sequence is 15 residues long. V lost 0 bases and J 6 bases, leaving 17 bases between the germline ends. Germline assignment: CDR1 DFQATT and CDR2 SNEGSKA (reference sequence). Stated time point: newly diagnosed GD, antithyroid drugs for less than 3 months. From PBMCs, RNA was extracted and then used to make the TCR library. Comments on this clonotype: In this CDR3 the conserved last residue, phenylalanine or tryptophan, is missing, so a read error is likely.

The sample also formed part of further work on T cells in Graves' hyperthyroidism and ophthalmopathy.

Material: peripheral blood mononuclear cells (PBMCs), obtained at new diagnosis, from a patient treated with antithyroid drugs. The chain carries TRBV20-1 and TRBJ1-1, with D possibly TRBD1 on 6 matching bases. The TCR comes from a man between 40 and 49 years old with Graves disease. The CDR3 nucleotides read TGCAGTGCTAGAGAGGGGGTCAGGGGCTTCGCTGAAGCTTTCCTT. As protein: CSAREGVRGFAEAFL.